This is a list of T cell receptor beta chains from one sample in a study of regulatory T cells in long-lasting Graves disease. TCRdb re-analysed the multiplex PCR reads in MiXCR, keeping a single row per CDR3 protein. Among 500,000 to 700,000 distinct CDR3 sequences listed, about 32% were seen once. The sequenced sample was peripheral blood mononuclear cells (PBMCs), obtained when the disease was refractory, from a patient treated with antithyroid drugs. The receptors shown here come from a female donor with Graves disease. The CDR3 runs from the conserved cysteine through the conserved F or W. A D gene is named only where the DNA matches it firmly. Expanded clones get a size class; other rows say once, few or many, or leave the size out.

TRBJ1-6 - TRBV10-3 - TGTGCCATCAGTAAGCTAGGATCAGGGAATTCACCCCTCCACTTT CAISKLGSGNSPLHF
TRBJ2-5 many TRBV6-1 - TGTGCCAGCAGCCCTTGGCAGGGGAGTGGAGAGACCCAGTACTTC CASSPWQGSGETQYF
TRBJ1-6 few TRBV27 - TGTGCCAGCAGTTTTCGGGTCGATAATTCACCCCTCCACTTT CASSFRVDNSPLHF
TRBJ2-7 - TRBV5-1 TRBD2 TGCGCCAGCAGCTTGGTGCTAGCGGGAGCCCACTCCTACGAGCAGTACTTC CASSLVLAGAHSYEQYF
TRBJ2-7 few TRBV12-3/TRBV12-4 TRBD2 TGTGCCAGCAGCCAGGCTAGCGGATCTCTCTTCGAGCAGTACTTC CASSQASGSLFEQYF
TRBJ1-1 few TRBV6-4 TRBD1 TGTGCCAGCAGTCGGACAGGAGGCTCTGAAGCTTTCTTT CASSRTGGSEAFF
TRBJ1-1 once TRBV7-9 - TGTGCCAGCAGCTTAGGAGGGGGGAGTTTCTCTGAAGCTTTCTTT CASSLGGGSFSEAFF
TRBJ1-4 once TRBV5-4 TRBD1 TGTGCCAGCAGCTTGCGACAGGGTGATGAAAAACTGTTTTTT CASSLRQGDEKLFF
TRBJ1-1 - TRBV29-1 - TGCAGTGGGGAGGGGGAAAGCACTGAAGCTTTCTTT CSGEGESTEAFF
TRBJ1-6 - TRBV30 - TGTGCCTGGAGTTACCGGGGGTCGGATTCACCCCTCCACTTT CAWSYRGSDSPLHF
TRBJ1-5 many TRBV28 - TGTGCCAGCAGTCTAACAGGGATTAGCAATCAGCCCCAGCATTTT CASSLTGISNQPQHF
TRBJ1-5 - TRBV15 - TGTGCCACCAGCAGAGAAATGGGACAGCCCCAGCATTTT CATSREMGQPQHF
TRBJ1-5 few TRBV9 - TGTGCCAGCAGCGTAGACCCTACCCCAGATCAGCCCCAGCATTTT CASSVDPTPDQPQHF
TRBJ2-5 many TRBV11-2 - TGTGCCAGCAGCCAACCAAGCGGTCAAGAGACCCAGTACTTC CASSQPSGQETQYF
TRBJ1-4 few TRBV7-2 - TGTGCCAGCAGCTCCCCCTCTAGGAGGGAAAAACTGTTTTTT CASSSPSRREKLFF
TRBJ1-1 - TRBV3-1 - TGTGCCAGCAGCCAAGGACCTCTCACTGAAGCTTTCTTT CASSQGPLTEAFF
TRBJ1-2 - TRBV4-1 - TGCGCCAGCAGCCAGTCTCCGGGCGTGGAAAACCTCTACACCTTC CASSQSPGVENLYTF
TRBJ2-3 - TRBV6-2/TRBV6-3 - TGTGCCAGCAACGTAGACGGGGGTGCAGATACGCAGTATTTT CASNVDGGADTQYF
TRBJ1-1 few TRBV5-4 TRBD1 TGTGCCAGCAGTCAGGACAGGGGGCGCGTAACTGAAGCTTTCTTT CASSQDRGRVTEAFF
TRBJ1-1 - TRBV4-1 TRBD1 TGCGCCAGCAGCCAAGATGGCAGGGGGCTGTCGGCTGAAGCTTTCTTT CASSQDGRGLSAEAFF
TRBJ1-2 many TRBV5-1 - TGCGCCAGCAGCATTACCGGGACAAGCGGCTACACCTTC CASSITGTSGYTF
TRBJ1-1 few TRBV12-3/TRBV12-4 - TGTGCCAGCAGTTCCCAGTGGGGGGGAGCTTTCTTT CASSSQWGGAFF
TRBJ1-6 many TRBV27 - TGTGCCAGCAGTTTCGTCGACGGCCGGGCACCCCTCCACTTT CASSFVDGRAPLHF
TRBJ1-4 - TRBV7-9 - TGTGCCAGCAGCTTTCGAACCGGGACGACGAGTGAAAAACTGTTTTTT CASSFRTGTTSEKLFF
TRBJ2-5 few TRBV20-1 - TGCAGTGCTATCCCTGGGGGTGTTGAGACCCAGTACTTC CSAIPGGVETQYF
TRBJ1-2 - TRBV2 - TGTGCCAGCAGTGAAGAAGAGGGGCAGGGCATTAACTATGGCTACACCTTC CASSEEEGQGINYGYTF
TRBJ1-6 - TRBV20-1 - TGCAGTGCTAGAGGGTCCCTCGGTAATTCACCCCTCCACTTT CSARGSLGNSPLHF
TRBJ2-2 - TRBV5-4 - TGTGCCAGCAGCCCCCTGGGCGGAAACACCGGGGAGCTGTTTTTT CASSPLGGNTGELFF
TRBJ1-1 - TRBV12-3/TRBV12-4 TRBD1 TGTGCCAGCAGAGTGGGGCAGGGGGCATTTACTGAAGCTTTCTTT CASRVGQGAFTEAFF
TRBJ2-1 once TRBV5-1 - TGCGCCAGCCTAGCTCCGGGGAGGAACAATGAGCAGTTCTTC CASLAPGRNNEQFF
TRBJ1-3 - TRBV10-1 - TGCGCCAGTGGACCGACCTCTGGAAACACCATATATTTT CASGPTSGNTIYF
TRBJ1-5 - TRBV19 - TGTGCCAGTACCCTCATGTCCGGGGAGGGTAGGCATTTT CASTLMSGEGRHF
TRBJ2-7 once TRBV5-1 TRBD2 TGCGCCAGCAGCCAGGGACCAGGGACTAGGTCTGACGAGCAGTACTTC CASSQGPGTRSDEQYF
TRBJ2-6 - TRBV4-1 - TGCGCCAGCAGCCCAAGAGGGGCTGTAAGCTCTGGGGCCAACGTCCTGACTTTC CASSPRGAVSSGANVLTF
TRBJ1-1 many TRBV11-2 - TGTGCCACCATGGTGGACACTGAAGCTTTCTTT CATMVDTEAFF
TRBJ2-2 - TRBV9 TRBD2 TGTGCCAGCAGCGTAGGGGTAGCGGGAGGCACCGGGGAGCTGTTTTTT CASSVGVAGGTGELFF
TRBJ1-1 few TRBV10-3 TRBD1 TGTGCCATCAGGGGGGACAGCAAGAACACTGAAGCTTTCTTT CAIRGDSKNTEAFF
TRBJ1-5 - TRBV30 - TGTGCCTGGAGTGACGGCGGTGGCAATCAGCCCCAGCATTTT CAWSDGGGNQPQHF
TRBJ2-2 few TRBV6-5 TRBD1 TGTGCCAGCAGTTACTCATGGACAGGGTTGCCCGGGGAGCTGTTTTTT CASSYSWTGLPGELFF
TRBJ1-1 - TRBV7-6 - TGTGCCAGCAGCTTATTTGTTCGAGGGGACCACACTGAAGCTTTCTTT CASSLFVRGDHTEAFF
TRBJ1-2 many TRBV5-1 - TGCGCCAGCAGCTTTGACAACAACTATGGCTACACCTTC CASSFDNNYGYTF
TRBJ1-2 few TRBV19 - TGTGCCAGTAGTATCGGGGGCCAAGGCTACACCTTC CASSIGGQGYTF
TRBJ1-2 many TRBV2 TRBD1 TGTGCCAGCAGTGCTCAAGGACAGGGTGACTCCTATGGCTACACCTTC CASSAQGQGDSYGYTF
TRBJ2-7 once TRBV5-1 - TGCGCCAGCGCGGCGGCCGTCCCCCCTCACGAGCAGTACTTC CASAAAVPPHEQYF
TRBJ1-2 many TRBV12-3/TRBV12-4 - TGTGCCAGCAGTTTAGGGGGATGGGGGCAGGGGAGCGATGGCTACACCTTC CASSLGGWGQGSDGYTF
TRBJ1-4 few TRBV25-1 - TGTGCCAGCGAAGGGGCGACGGTAACTAATGAAAAACTGTTTTTT CASEGATVTNEKLFF
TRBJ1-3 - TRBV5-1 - TGCGCCAGCAGCTTGGATTTTCAGCCTGGAAACACCATATATTTT CASSLDFQPGNTIYF
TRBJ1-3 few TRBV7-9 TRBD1 TGTGCCAGCAGACCGACAGGGGGCACGGACACCATATATTTT CASRPTGGTDTIYF
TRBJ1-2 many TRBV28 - TGTGCCAGCAGTTCCCCAGGGCGAGGGGGCTACACCTTC CASSSPGRGGYTF
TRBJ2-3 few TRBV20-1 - TGCAGTGCCGAAATATGGGACCAGGAACATACGCAGTATTTT CSAEIWDQEHTQYF
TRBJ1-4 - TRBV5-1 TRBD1 TGCGCCAGCAGCTCGGGGGGGACAGGGAACGAAAAACTGTTTTTT CASSSGGTGNEKLFF
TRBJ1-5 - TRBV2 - TGTGCCAGCAGTGATGTTTCAGGGGTTGGTCAGCCCCAGCATTTT CASSDVSGVGQPQHF
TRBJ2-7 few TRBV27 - TGTGCCAGCAGTCTCGCTATGACGGGGACCCTTTGGTCCGAGCAGTACTTC CASSLAMTGTLWSEQYF
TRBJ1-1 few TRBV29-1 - TGCAGCGTTGAAAATCCGGTGAACACTGAAGCTTTCTTT CSVENPVNTEAFF